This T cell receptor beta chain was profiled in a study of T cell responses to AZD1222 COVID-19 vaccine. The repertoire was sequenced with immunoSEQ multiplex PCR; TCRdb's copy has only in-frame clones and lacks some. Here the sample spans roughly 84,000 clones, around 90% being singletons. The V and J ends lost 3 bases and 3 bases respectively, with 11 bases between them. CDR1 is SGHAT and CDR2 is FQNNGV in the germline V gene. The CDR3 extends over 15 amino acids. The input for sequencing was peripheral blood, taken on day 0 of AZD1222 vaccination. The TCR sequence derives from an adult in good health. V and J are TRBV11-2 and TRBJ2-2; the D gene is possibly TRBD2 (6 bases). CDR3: CASSFARGHTGELFF. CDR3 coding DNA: TGTGCCAGCAGCTTTGCGCGGGGCCACACCGGGGAGCTGTTTTTT.